The clone carrying this T cell receptor (beta chain) came up many times. The target antigen is unknown. The sample belongs to a study of T cells in Graves' hyperthyroidism and ophthalmopathy. Findings and caveats of the study: Blood held most thyroid clonotypes expanded above 0.001 frequency.

TCR beta CDR3 regions were amplified from RNA. The HTBI primer set served for first-round RT-PCR of the TCR CDR3. One entry per CDR3 protein results from TCRdb running MiXCR on the multiplex PCR reads. Here the sample spans fewer than 400,000 distinct CDR3 sequences, roughly an eighth being singletons. The CDR3 consists of 12 residues. Germline V gene sequence: CDR1 DFQATT, CDR2 SNEGSKA (reference sequence). V was trimmed by 1 base and J by 3 bases, leaving 7 bases between them. The diagnostic basis comprised clinical symptoms, serum thyroxine and TRAb, thyroid ultrasound and orbital computed tomography. It was roughly 10 ml of fresh peripheral blood that supplied the PBMCs.

Sample: blood. This receptor was taken from a man between 50 and 59 years old with Graves' ophthalmopathy. The rearrangement joins TRBV20-1 to TRBJ2-7; D is uncertain. The DNA of the CDR3 is TGCAGTGCTAGAGGGGTCTACTACGAGCAGTACTTC. Amino acids: CSARGVYYEQYF.